This record concerns one T cell receptor beta chain sequence. It has no known antigen specificity. Within one base of it there is no much larger clone, and no base qualities were kept. Spanning cysteine to phenylalanine, the CDR3 consists of 17 amino acids. Of all the DNA, just the CDR3 is kept, 51 bases in frame from base 1. Each collaborating institution followed its own protocols to collect whole blood in K2EDTA tubes. For TCRbeta analysis, collaborators shipped samples in one of three forms: frozen whole blood, isolated PBMCs, or DNA extracted from either of those sample types. The data are from a study of blood T cell repertoires in COVID-19 (dated by TCRdb to the early 2020s). Context from the whole study: Collaborator samples came from the United States, Italy and Spain and covered acute and convalescent phases of COVID-19. The repertoires were released in a freely available public database meant as a resource for research on the immune response to SARS-CoV-2. HLA class I and class II types, where available, came from metadata supplied by the sample provider rather than from assay-based typing. A de-identified subject ID, COVID-19 status, age in years and sex were almost always included in the sample metadata. The dataset comprised deeply sampled blood TCRbeta repertoires from subjects exposed to, actively infected with, or recovered from COVID-19. The material from the prospective study consisted of cDNA or gDNA derived from T cells, B-cell-depleted T cells, or PBMCs. The samples were drawn from two sources: the first 160 participants of the ongoing ImmuneRACE study, and over 1,000 subjects contributed by 6 global collaborators. Beyond this particular receptor, the publication reports: Clinical and demographic metadata were provided uncurated, with the amount varying by source and participant.

TCRbeta CDR3 regions were amplified from genomic DNA by means of the immunoSEQ Assay, a bias-controlled multiplex PCR. The authors' pipeline ran thus. Nucleated cell counts per sample were estimated from amplification of reference gene primers within the assay. Sequence reads were collapsed and filtered to measure the absolute abundance of every unique TCRbeta CDR3 rearrangement. For each sample, productive Simpson clonality was calculated by taking the square root of Simpson's diversity index across productive rearrangements. The source is immuneACCESS, and TCRdb retained only in-frame sequences with V and J called. Part of the clones is not carried over; for the studies checked, unresolved V genes explain less than half of this, and the remainder is unexplained. The DNA was the basis for D and trimming; V, J and clone size are from that table. Counted in this sample were approximately 97,000 clones; approximately 86% of them appeared once. The ten largest make up about 19% of the sample.

The source is an elderly woman with acute or convalescent COVID-19. In this chain, TRBV21-1 is recombined with TRBJ2-3; the tabulated D call, TRBD1, remains unverified against the DNA. TRBV21-1 has pseudogene status. Sequencing was carried out using peripheral blood. The DNA sequence reads TGTGCCAGCAGACAAACTTTGACAGGGAAGTGTCCAGATACGCAGTATTTT. Translated, this gives CASRQTLTGKCPDTQYF.